This TCR beta chain was obtained from a study of shared clonotypes between healthy human individuals. The protocol was immunoSEQ multiplex PCR, while the TCRdb copy is restricted to in-frame clones and leaves out a portion. In the table there are 400,000 to 600,000 clones, nearly 80% of which are singletons. With V trimmed by 6 bases and J by 7 bases, 8 bases remained unmatched. Germline V CDR1 and CDR2: SNHLY, FYNNEI. The CDR3 is 14 amino acids. The specimen sequenced was PBMCs. This clonotype was sampled from a middle-aged woman in good health. Some clones in this sample may be carry-over from other donors' samples. The chain combines TRBV2 with TRBJ1-2, with 10 bases fitting TRBD1. DNA for the CDR3: TGTGCCAGCAGCGAACAGGGACAGGGGCCTGGCTACACCTTC. Translating gives CASSEQGQGPGYTF.